The 30 T cell receptor beta chains below all came from one sample that was sequenced in a study of T cells in Graves' hyperthyroidism and ophthalmopathy. What was amplified from RNA transcripts were TCR beta CDR3 regions. HTBI primers were employed in a first-round RT-PCR of the TCR CDR3. TCRdb analysed the multiplex PCR reads with MiXCR anew, one entry per CDR3 protein. Among 620,000 or so distinct CDR3 sequences listed, about 14% were seen once. What was sequenced was blood. These receptor sequences come from a woman in her fifties or sixties with Graves' ophthalmopathy.

This clonotype was recorded at least ten times. The chain employs TRBV20-1 and TRBJ2-1, with D possibly being TRBD2 (5 bases). V shed 3 bases and J shed 1 base, with 19 bases lying between them. The V gene's germline CDR1 is DFQATT and CDR2 SNEGSKA (reference sequence). The CDR3 runs 17 residues. The CDR3 DNA is TGCAGTGCTAGGTTTTCGGTCGGGGATAAATCCTACAATGAGCAGTTCTTC. As protein: CSARFSVGDKSYNEQFF.

This clonotype has at least ten counts. This rearrangement joins TRBV6-2 or TRBV6-3 to TRBJ2-3; D might be TRBD1 (6 bases). V was trimmed by 2 bases and J by 6 bases, leaving 15 bases between them. The germline V gene has CDR1 MNHEY and CDR2 SVGEGT. The CDR3 is made up of 15 amino acids. The CDR3 DNA reads as TGTGCCAGCAGTTACGTCCCCAGGGGACCGGATACGCAGTATTTT. Translated: CASSYVPRGPDTQYF.

This rearrangement joins TRBV5-8 to TRBJ2-1; 14 bases fit TRBD2. Looked up from germline, CDR1 is SGHTS and CDR2 is YDEGEE. The ends lost 4 bases at V and 7 bases at J; junction bases unmatched: 7. CDR3 length: 16 residues. The DNA for the CDR3 is TGTGCCAGCAGCGGCGGGGGACTAGCGGGAGTTAATGAGCAGTTCTTC. It encodes CASSGGGLAGVNEQFF. Full variable domain (missing parts from reference TRBV5-8 and TRBJ2-1): EAGVTQSPTHLIKTRGQQATLRCSPISGHTSVYWYQQALGLGLQFLLWYDEGEERNRGNFPPRFSGRQFPNYSSELNVNALELEDSALYLCASSGGGLAGVNEQFFGPGTRLTVL.

This clonotype was recorded a few times. The rearrangement links TRBV6-2 or TRBV6-3 to TRBJ2-7; D call uncertain. Between the trimmed V and J ends, which lost 6 bases and 0 bases, there was a span of 12 bases. CDR1 is MNHEY, CDR2 SVGEGT, per germline. The CDR3 is made up of 14 amino acids. CDR3 nucleotides: TGTGCCAGCAGCCCCATGGATTTCTCCTACGAGCAGTACTTC. This gives the protein CASSPMDFSYEQYF.

The chain links TRBV12-3 or TRBV12-4 to TRBJ2-3, with D unresolved. The CDR3 has 14 residues. The V and J ends lost 6 bases and 2 bases respectively, with 12 bases between them. The CDR3 loop is CASSSSAYTDTQYF. Here the CDR3 DNA reads TGTGCCAGCAGCTCCTCAGCTTACACAGATACGCAGTATTTT.

This clonotype was found many times. This sequence joins TRBV7-2 and TRBJ2-7; TRBD1 might be the D (7 bases). Germline CDR1 is SGHTA and CDR2 is FQGNSA. This CDR3 spans 15 amino acids. V was trimmed by 1 base and J by 4 bases, leaving 14 bases between them. The CDR3 loop is CASSLVVQGGYEQYF. CDR3 in DNA: TGTGCCAGCAGCTTAGTGGTGCAGGGGGGTTACGAGCAGTACTTC.

This chain links TRBV7-9 with TRBJ2-7; perhaps TRBD2 as D (5 bases). V was shortened by 3 bases and J by 2 bases, with 11 bases between the two germline ends. Germline CDR1 is SEHNR and CDR2 is FQNEAQ (reference sequence). The CDR3 contains 14 residues. The CDR3 sequence is CASSFRGSPYEQYF. CDR3 DNA sequence: TGTGCCAGCAGCTTCCGAGGGTCCCCCTACGAGCAGTACTTC.

In its sample, this clonotype was seen many times. The chain employs TRBV30 and TRBJ2-3; D is uncertain. Germline CDR1 is GTSNPN and CDR2 is SVGIG (reference sequence). The V and J ends lost 0 bases and 4 bases respectively, with 5 bases between them. This CDR3 comprises 12 residues. The CDR3 DNA reads TGTGCCTGGAGTGTACATCCAGATACGCAGTATTTT. Translating it yields CAWSVHPDTQYF.

This clonotype was recorded at least ten times. The chain recombines TRBV7-2 with TRBJ1-5, with D perhaps matching TRBD1 (5 bases). The V and J ends lost 7 bases and 4 bases respectively, with 14 bases between them. CDR1 is SGHTA and CDR2 is FQGNSA in the germline V gene. The CDR3 has 14 amino acids. The CDR3 coding sequence is TGTGCCAGCACCACAGGTGGAGGAAATCAGCCCCAGCATTTT. Its protein is CASTTGGGNQPQHF.

The chain links TRBV3-1 to TRBJ1-1, with D possibly being TRBD1 (5 bases). The CDR3 runs 12 residues. Germline CDR1 LGHDT, CDR2 YNNKEL (reference sequence). V lost 2 bases and J lost 12, with 13 bases in between. The CDR3 region is CASSQSTRGTFF. The DNA for the CDR3 is TGTGCCAGCAGCCAATCTACCCGGGGGACTTTCTTT.

The chain recombines TRBV5-4 with TRBJ2-1; D is uncertain. In germline, CDR1 is SGHNT, CDR2 YYREEE (reference sequence). V was trimmed by 2 bases and J by 4 bases, leaving 13 bases between them. CDR3 length: 15 residues. CDR3 loop: CASSFWGTIYNEQFF. The CDR3, as DNA: TGTGCCAGCAGCTTTTGGGGAACCATTTACAATGAGCAGTTCTTC.

This clonotype came up many times. The chain combines TRBV7-2 with TRBJ2-5; 8 bases agree with TRBD2. CDR1 is SGHTA, CDR2 FQGNSA, per germline. This CDR3 region has 13 residues. Trimming took 4 bases from V and 4 from J; bases not matched to a gene: 2. CDR3 region: CASSSSGLETQYF. The CDR3 DNA is TGTGCCAGCAGCTCTAGCGGGTTAGAGACCCAGTACTTC.

The V and J genes are TRBV24-1 and TRBJ1-5; D is possibly TRBD1 (6 bases). CDR3 length: 14 amino acids. The ends were cut back, 9 bases at V and 1 base at J, with 12 bases in the middle. CDR1 is KGHDR, CDR2 SFDVKD, per germline. CDR3 sequence (DNA): TGTGCCACCGCTGTGAGGGGGAGCAATCAGCCCCAGCATTTT. Translation gives CATAVRGSNQPQHF.

In this sample, this clonotype turned up many times. J is TRBJ1-1 and V is TRBV7-3, with D maybe TRBD1 (5 bases). This CDR3 is built from 15 residues. The V end lost 5 bases, the J end lost 1 base, and 14 bases lay between the germline ends. Germline assignment: CDR1 SGHTA and CDR2 FQGTGA. The CDR3 region is CASSPKGAQNTEAFF. As DNA, the CDR3 is TGTGCCAGCAGCCCAAAAGGGGCTCAGAACACTGAAGCTTTCTTT.

This chain connects TRBV5-6 to TRBJ1-1, with 9 bases that match TRBD1. V was pared by 4 bases and J by 3 bases, with 13 bases of the junction left unmatched. The CDR3 is made up of 17 amino acids. Germline V CDR1 and CDR2: SGHDT, YYEEEE. CDR3 protein: CASSQTGTGYSDTEAFF. The CDR3 coding sequence is TGTGCCAGCAGCCAGACCGGGACAGGGTATTCGGACACTGAAGCTTTCTTT.

The rearrangement links TRBV6-1 to TRBJ1-6; the D gene is possibly TRBD1 (5 bases). The CDR3 length is 16 residues. Germline CDR1 is MNHNS and CDR2 is SASEGT. Deletions cut 5 bases from V and 9 bases from J, with 20 bases between. CDR3 sequence reads: CASSQGRLGISSPLHF. The CDR3 bases are TGTGCCAGCAGTCAGGGTCGCCTTGGGATCAGTTCACCCCTCCACTTT.

The sample holds many counts of this clonotype. This chain links TRBV6-5 with TRBJ2-3; no clear D gene. CDR1 is MNHEY, CDR2 SVGAGI, per germline. Trimming took off 3 bases at V and 2 bases at J, with 12 bases between the two ends. There are 15 residues in the CDR3. The CDR3: CASSYGRPTTDTQYF. The CDR3 DNA reads TGTGCCAGCAGTTATGGGCGGCCGACCACAGATACGCAGTATTTT.

In this sample, this clonotype turned up many times. The J gene is TRBJ1-1, the V gene TRBV6-2 or TRBV6-3, with D unclear. The CDR3 is 14 residues long. Germline CDR1 reads MNHEY; CDR2 reads SVGEGT. V shed 0 bases and J shed 2 bases, with 7 bases lying between them. The DNA for the CDR3 is TGTGCCAGCAGTTACTCTGCAGGAAACACTGAAGCTTTCTTT. Translated: CASSYSAGNTEAFF.

This clonotype was recorded many times. J is TRBJ2-7 and V is TRBV7-2, with TRBD2 identical over 8 bases. This CDR3 is 13 amino acids long. Germline assignment: CDR1 SGHTA and CDR2 FQGNSA. V trimming: 1 base; J trimming: 11 bases; junction bases outside the gene matches: 7. The chain's CDR3 is CASSLGERREEYF. CDR3 nucleotide sequence: TGTGCCAGCAGCTTAGGGGAGAGGCGGGAGGAGTACTTC.

The CDR3 loop reads CASSPGQKLYEQYF. The CDR3 nucleotides read TGTGCCAGCAGCCCCGGACAAAAACTCTACGAGCAGTACTTC. The chain uses TRBV7-8 and TRBJ2-7, with D perhaps TRBD1 (5 bases). Germline loops: CDR1 SGHVS, CDR2 FQNEAQ. The CDR3 has 14 residues. Between the trimmed V and J ends, which lost 5 bases and 3 bases, there was a span of 14 bases.

This clonotype was observed at least ten times. The rearrangement joins TRBV10-3 to TRBJ2-2, with D hard to call. CDR3 length equals 16 residues. CDR1 is ENHRY, CDR2 SYGVKD, per germline. The V gene lost 2 bases and the J gene lost 5 bases, with 15 bases spanning the gap. DNA of the CDR3: TGTGCCATCAGTGAGACGGAGACGGGTGGAACCGGGGAGCTGTTTTTT. This codes for CAISETETGGTGELFF.

This clonotype was observed a handful of times. This chain uses TRBV6-1 with TRBJ2-2; D not certain. In germline, CDR1 is MNHNS, CDR2 SASEGT. Trimming removed 2 bases at V and 6 bases at J, with 7 bases between. CDR3 length equals 13 residues. CDR3 bases: TGTGCCAGCAGTGAACTATTTGCCGGGGAGCTGTTTTTT. This encodes CASSELFAGELFF.

This clonotype was recorded many times. This chain uses TRBV28 with TRBJ1-5; no definite D call. The germline V and J ends were trimmed by 1 base and 0 bases, with 13 bases remaining between them. The germline V gene encodes CDR1 MDHEN and CDR2 SYDVKM. This CDR3 is 17 amino acids long. The CDR3 loop reads CASSLLAELNSNQPQHF. The CDR3 DNA reads TGTGCCAGCAGTTTATTGGCAGAATTGAATAGCAATCAGCCCCAGCATTTT. Combining the CDR3 with reference TRBV28 and TRBJ1-5 gives the whole variable domain DVKVTQSSRYLVKRTGEKVFLECVQDMDHENMFWYRQDPGLGLRLIYFSYDVKMKEKGDIPEGYSVSREKKERFSLILESASTNQTSMYLCASSLLAELNSNQPQHFGDGTRLSIL.

The V call is TRBV5-5, the J call TRBJ1-6, with D possibly TRBD1 on 5 matching bases. The CDR3 length is 14 residues. The V and J ends lost 1 base and 5 bases respectively, with 7 bases between them. Germline V gene sequence: CDR1 SGHKS, CDR2 YYEKEE (reference sequence). CDR3 amino acids: CASSLFRDNSPLHF. The CDR3 DNA sequence: TGTGCCAGCAGCTTGTTCAGGGATAATTCACCCCTCCACTTT.

The chain combines TRBV9 with TRBJ2-2, with 9 nucleotides matching TRBD2. The CDR3 covers 15 residues. Germline CDR1 SGDLS, CDR2 YYNGEE. V shed 6 bases, J shed 7 bases, and the junction held 10 bases outside the gene matches. The DNA of the CDR3 is TGTGCCAGCACCTTGGGACTAGCTCTTGGCGGGGAGCTGTTTTTT. It codes for CASTLGLALGGELFF.

The table lists this clonotype with a few counts. V usage is TRBV5-1 and J usage is TRBJ1-4, with 7 bases fitting TRBD1. The V segment lost 4 bases and the J segment 7 bases; nucleotides outside the gene matches: 4. The CDR3 spans 13 residues. Germline CDR1 reads SGHRS; CDR2 reads YFSETQ. The CDR3 region has the DNA TGCGCCAGCAGCGGGGACAGTGTTGAAAAACTGTTTTTT. This sequence encodes CASSGDSVEKLFF.

This clonotype was recorded at least ten times. CDR3 in amino acids: CASSIGTSGRASYNEQFF. In DNA, the CDR3 is TGCGCCAGCAGCATCGGGACTAGCGGAAGAGCCTCCTACAATGAGCAGTTCTTC. The J gene is TRBJ2-1, the V gene TRBV5-1; 11 bases fit TRBD2. This CDR3 is built from 18 residues. Germline assignment: CDR1 SGHRS and CDR2 YFSETQ. J was trimmed by 0 bases and V by 4 bases; bases with no gene match: 9.

Only a few counts were recorded for this clonotype. The chain joins TRBV4-1 to TRBJ2-7; a possible D gene is TRBD1 (7 bases). Trimming removed 1 base at V and 6 bases at J, with 10 bases between. Germline lookup yields CDR1 MGHRA and CDR2 YSYEKL. The CDR3 spans 13 residues. CDR3 residues: CASSQGQGGEQYF. For the CDR3, the DNA is TGCGCCAGCAGCCAAGGGCAGGGGGGCGAGCAGTACTTC.

This clonotype was seen repeatedly, ten times or more. The chain recombines TRBV20-1 with TRBJ2-7, with D tentatively TRBD2 (6 bases). The germline V and J ends were trimmed by 3 bases and 3 bases, with 9 bases remaining between them. The CDR3 has 12 residues. Per germline, CDR1 DFQATT and CDR2 SNEGSKA (reference sequence). CDR3 protein: CSASGDFYEQYF. CDR3 in DNA: TGCAGTGCTAGCGGGGACTTCTACGAGCAGTACTTC.

This clonotype was counted many times. V gene TRBV20-1 combines with J gene TRBJ2-7; D is perhaps TRBD2 (5 bases). CDR1 and CDR2 from the germline V gene are DFQATT and SNEGSKA (reference sequence). V was shortened by 5 bases and J by 2 bases, with 19 bases between the two germline ends. The CDR3 runs to 15 residues. The CDR3 nucleotides are TGCAGTGCTCTGCTCCGGCGGGTGCGCACCTACGAGCAGTACTTC. Amino acid sequence: CSALLRRVRTYEQYF.